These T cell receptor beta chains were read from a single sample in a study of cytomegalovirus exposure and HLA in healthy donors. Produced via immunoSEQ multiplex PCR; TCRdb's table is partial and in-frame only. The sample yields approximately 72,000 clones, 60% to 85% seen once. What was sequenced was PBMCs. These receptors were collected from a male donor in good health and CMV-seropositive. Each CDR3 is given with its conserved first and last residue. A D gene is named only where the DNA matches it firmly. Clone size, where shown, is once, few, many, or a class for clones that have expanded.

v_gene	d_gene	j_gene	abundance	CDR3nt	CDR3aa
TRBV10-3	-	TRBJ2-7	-	TGTGCCATCAGTGAGTCGCGGGGGCACTACGAGCAGTACTTC	CAISESRGHYEQYF
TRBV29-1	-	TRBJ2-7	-	TGCAGCGTTGTCACAGGGAGTGGCGAGCAGTACTTC	CSVVTGSGEQYF
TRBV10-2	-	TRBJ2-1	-	TGCGCCAGCACCGGGCGGAAGTTCGGGGGACATGAGCAGTTCTTC	CASTGRKFGGHEQFF
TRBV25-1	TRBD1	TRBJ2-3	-	TGTGCCAGCAGTAGTTACGACAGGGGACCTAGCACAGATACGCAGTATTTT	CASSSYDRGPSTDTQYF
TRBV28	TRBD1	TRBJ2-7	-	TGTGCCAGTAAGGTGAGGGGGCGGAGCAGCTCCTACGAGCAGTACTTC	CASKVRGRSSSYEQYF
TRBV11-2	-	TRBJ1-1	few	TGTGCCAGCAGGTCGCGTGATGAAGCTTTCTTT	CASRSRDEAFF
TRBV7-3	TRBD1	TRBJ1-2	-	TGTGCCAGCAGCCCAGGACAGGGACGAGGCTACACCTTC	CASSPGQGRGYTF
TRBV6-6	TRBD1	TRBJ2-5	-	TGTGCCAGCAGTTACCGGACAGGGGGCGAGGAGACCCAGTACTTC	CASSYRTGGEETQYF
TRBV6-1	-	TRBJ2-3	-	TGTGCCAGCAGTGCACTGCCCACAGATACGCAGTATTTT	CASSALPTDTQYF
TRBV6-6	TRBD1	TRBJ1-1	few	TGTGCCAGCAGTAACAGGGGTCGGGCTTTCTTT	CASSNRGRAFF
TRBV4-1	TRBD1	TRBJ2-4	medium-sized	TGCGCCAGCAGCCCGGAAGGACAGGGAAGGGACATTCAGTACTTC	CASSPEGQGRDIQYF
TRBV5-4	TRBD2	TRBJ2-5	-	TGTGCCAGCAGGCGGAGCGGGGGGGCCATGGAGACCCAGTACTTC	CASRRSGGAMETQYF
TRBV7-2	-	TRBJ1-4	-	TGTGCCAGCAGCTTTAGTGGTAGGGGTGTAGGTGAAAAACTGTTTTTT	CASSFSGRGVGEKLFF
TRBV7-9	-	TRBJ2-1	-	TGTGCCAGCAGCTTTGGTGCGGATGAGCAGTTCTTC	CASSFGADEQFF
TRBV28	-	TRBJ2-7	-	TGTGCCAGCACCTCGACTGGTTACTCCTACGAGCAGTACTTC	CASTSTGYSYEQYF
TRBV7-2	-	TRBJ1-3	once	TGTGCCAGCAGCCCCGGGGGGGGAAACACCATATATTTT	CASSPGGGNTIYF
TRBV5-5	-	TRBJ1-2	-	TGTGCCAGCACCGAGGGGGTTAGGTATGGCTACACCTTC	CASTEGVRYGYTF
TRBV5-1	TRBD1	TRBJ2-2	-	TGCGCCAGCAGCCCGTGGACAGGGTCTGACACCGGGGAGCTGTTTTTT	CASSPWTGSDTGELFF
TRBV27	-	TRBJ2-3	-	TGTGCCAGCAGTCCAACCGGAGATACGCAGTATTTT	CASSPTGDTQYF
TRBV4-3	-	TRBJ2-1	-	TGCGCCAGCAGCCAAGATTTCGGTGGGGGCTCGGCAATGGGTCTGGGTGAGCAGTTCTTC	CASSQDFGGGSAMGLGEQFF
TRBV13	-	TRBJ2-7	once	TGTGCCAGCAGCGCCTTTAGCTACAAAAGCTCCTACGAGCAGTACTTC	CASSAFSYKSSYEQYF
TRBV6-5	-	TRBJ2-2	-	TGTGCCAGCAGTTCAGGGGTTCACCGGGAGCTGTTTTTT	CASSSGVHRELFF
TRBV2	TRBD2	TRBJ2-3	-	TGTGCCAGCAGTGAAGAGGGGAGCGGGGGAGCAGATACGCAGTATTTT	CASSEEGSGGADTQYF
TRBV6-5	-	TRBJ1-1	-	TGTGCCAGCAGTCGGGGAGTGGGCACTGAAGCTTTCTTT	CASSRGVGTEAFF